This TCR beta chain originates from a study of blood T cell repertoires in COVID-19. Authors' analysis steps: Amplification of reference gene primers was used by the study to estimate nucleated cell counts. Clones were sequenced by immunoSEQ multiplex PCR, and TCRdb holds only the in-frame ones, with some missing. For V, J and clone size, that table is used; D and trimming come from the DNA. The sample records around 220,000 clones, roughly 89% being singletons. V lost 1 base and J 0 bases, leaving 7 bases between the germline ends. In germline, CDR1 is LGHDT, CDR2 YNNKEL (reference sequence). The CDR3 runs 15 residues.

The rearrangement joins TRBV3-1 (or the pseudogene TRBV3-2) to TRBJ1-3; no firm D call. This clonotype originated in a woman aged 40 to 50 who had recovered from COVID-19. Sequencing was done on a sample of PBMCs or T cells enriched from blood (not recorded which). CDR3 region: CASSQGWSSGNTIYF. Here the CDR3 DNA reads TGTGCCAGCAGCCAAGGATGGAGCTCTGGAAACACCATATATTTT.